Listed below are T cell receptor beta chains from one sample, sequenced in a study of siplizumab effects on memory and regulatory T cells. Here immunoSEQ multiplex PCR was the method, and the copy in TCRdb shows in-frame clones only, minus some. The sample carries over 10,000 clones, approximately 37% recorded once. The antigens of these receptors remain unknown. Material: CFSE-low (dividing) CD8+ T cells sorted from an allogeneic mixed lymphocyte reaction. The receptors derive from a human donor in good health; the cells came from an allogeneic mixed lymphocyte reaction. Each CDR3 is given with its conserved first and last residue. A D gene is named only where the DNA matches it firmly. Clone size is given for some rows only: seen once, a few or many times, or a class if the clone is expanded.

j_gene: TRBJ2-5; abundance: NA; v_gene: TRBV4-1; d_gene: NA; CDR3nt: TGCGCCAGCAGCCAAGATCGGGGGATCTGGACCCAGTACTTC; CDR3aa: CASSQDRGIWTQYF
j_gene: TRBJ2-1; abundance: NA; v_gene: TRBV7-3; d_gene: TRBD2; CDR3nt: TGTGCCAGCAGCTTAGGGCTAGCGGGAGGGGATGAGCAGTTCTTC; CDR3aa: CASSLGLAGGDEQFF
j_gene: TRBJ1-1; abundance: NA; v_gene: TRBV7-9; d_gene: NA; CDR3nt: TGTGCCAGCAGCTTCGAGGGGGACACTGAAGCTTTCTTT; CDR3aa: CASSFEGDTEAFF
j_gene: TRBJ2-7; abundance: NA; v_gene: TRBV6-1; d_gene: NA; CDR3nt: TGTGCCAGCAGTTATCAGGGGTCGAATTACGAGCAGTACTTC; CDR3aa: CASSYQGSNYEQYF
j_gene: TRBJ1-4; abundance: NA; v_gene: TRBV4-1; d_gene: NA; CDR3nt: TGCGCCAGCAGCCAAGATGGTGAAAAACTGTTTTTT; CDR3aa: CASSQDGEKLFF
j_gene: TRBJ2-2; abundance: few; v_gene: TRBV27; d_gene: NA; CDR3nt: TGTGCCAGCAGTTTAGTTGGGAACACCGGGGAGCTGTTTTTT; CDR3aa: CASSLVGNTGELFF
j_gene: TRBJ2-7; abundance: few; v_gene: TRBV7-9; d_gene: NA; CDR3nt: TGTGCCAGCAGCTTCGGGACCTCGAACGAGCAGTACTTC; CDR3aa: CASSFGTSNEQYF
j_gene: TRBJ2-1; abundance: NA; v_gene: TRBV27; d_gene: NA; CDR3nt: TGTGCCAGCCGAGCCCTCGGCCTCGTGGCCTACAATGAGCAGTTCTTC; CDR3aa: CASRALGLVAYNEQFF
j_gene: TRBJ1-5; abundance: many; v_gene: TRBV9; d_gene: NA; CDR3nt: TGTGCCAGCAGCGTAGATGAGGTCCAGCCCCAGCATTTT; CDR3aa: CASSVDEVQPQHF
j_gene: TRBJ2-3; abundance: NA; v_gene: TRBV27; d_gene: TRBD1; CDR3nt: TGTGCCAGCACCCTCTTCAACCAGGGGGCAGGGACAGATACGCAGTATTTT; CDR3aa: CASTLFNQGAGTDTQYF